This TCR beta chain was sequenced for a study of blood T cell repertoires in COVID-19. Recovered status applied to Cohort 3 donors who had two consecutive negative PCRs. It also applied to those with clearance or with symptom resolution. TCRdb's copy holds only in-frame clones and misses some; the assay was immunoSEQ multiplex PCR. The data hold around 160,000 clones, with roughly four fifths observed a single time. V lost 6 bases and J 4 bases, leaving 19 bases between the germline ends. Germline lookup yields CDR1 LNHDA and CDR2 SQIVND (reference sequence). This CDR3 region has 15 residues. The sequence came from a man aged 45-65 years who had recovered from COVID-19. The sequencing sample was made of PBMCs or T cells enriched from blood (not recorded which). The chain has TRBV19 and TRBJ2-7; D is perhaps TRBD1 (6 bases). The CDR3 bases are TGTGCCAGTAGGGGCCGTAGGGGGAGTGATTACGAGCAGTACTTC. It specifies CASRGRRGSDYEQYF.